Detailed here is one TCR beta chain. Antigen specificity is unknown. The sample contains more than one DNA sequence encoding this CDR3. This specimen belongs to a study of shared clonotypes between healthy human individuals. Broader study findings: Sharing across four donors was highest in naive CD4 (roughly 5%) and lowest in memory CD8 (roughly 0.4%).

Every subset had its genomic DNA shared out evenly among several immunoSEQ plates. Each sorted subset replicate got 200 ng genomic DNA, approximately 27,000 genomes. Sequencing used immunoSEQ multiplex PCR; TCRdb keeps in-frame clones, though not all of them. The sample carries around 2,100,000 clones, roughly 94% recorded once. Germline V gene sequence: CDR1 MNHNS, CDR2 SASEGT. J was trimmed by 4 bases and V by 1 base; bases with no gene match: 5. The CDR3 extends over 17 amino acids. Only CD45RO-negative cells positively selected for CCR7 counted as naive CD8 cells, so terminally differentiated effector memory CD45RA+ cells were excluded. The donors were all Caucasian adults (living in Nashville, Tennessee).

The chain recombines TRBV6-1 with TRBJ2-1; 12 nucleotides align to TRBD2. The sample was naive CD8+ T cells sorted from blood. The receptor was derived from a man between 18 and 29 years old in good health. CDR3 nucleotide sequence: TGTGCCAGCAGTGAAGGACTAGCGGGGGTTCTATACAATGAGCAGTTCTTC. This gives the protein CASSEGLAGVLYNEQFF.